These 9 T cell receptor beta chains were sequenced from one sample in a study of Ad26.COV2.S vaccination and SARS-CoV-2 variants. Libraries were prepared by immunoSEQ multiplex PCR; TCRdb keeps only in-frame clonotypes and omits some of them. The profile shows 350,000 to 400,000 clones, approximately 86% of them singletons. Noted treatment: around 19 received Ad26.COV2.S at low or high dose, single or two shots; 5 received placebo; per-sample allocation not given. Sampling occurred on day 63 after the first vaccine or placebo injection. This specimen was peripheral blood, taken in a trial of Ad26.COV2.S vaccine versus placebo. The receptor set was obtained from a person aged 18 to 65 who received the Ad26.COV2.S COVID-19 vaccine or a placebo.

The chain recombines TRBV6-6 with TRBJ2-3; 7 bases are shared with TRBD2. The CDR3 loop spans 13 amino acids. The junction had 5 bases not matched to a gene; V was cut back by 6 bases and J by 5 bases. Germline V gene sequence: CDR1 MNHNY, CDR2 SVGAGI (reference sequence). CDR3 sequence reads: CASSHTSVDTQYF. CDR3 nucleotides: TGTGCCAGCAGCCATACTAGCGTAGATACGCAGTATTTT.

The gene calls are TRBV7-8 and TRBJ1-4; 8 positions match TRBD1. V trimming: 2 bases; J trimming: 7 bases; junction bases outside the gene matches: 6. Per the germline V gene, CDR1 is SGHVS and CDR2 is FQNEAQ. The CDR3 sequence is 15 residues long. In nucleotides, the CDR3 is TGTGCCAGCAGCTTATATCAGGGGGCGGGTGAAAAACTGTTTTTT. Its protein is CASSLYQGAGEKLFF. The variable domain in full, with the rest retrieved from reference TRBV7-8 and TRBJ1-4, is GAGVSQSPRYKVAKRGQDVALRCDPISGHVSLFWYQQALGQGPEFLTYFQNEAQLDKSGLPSDRFFAERPEGSVSTLKIQRTQQEDSAVYLCASSLYQGAGEKLFFGSGTQLSVL.

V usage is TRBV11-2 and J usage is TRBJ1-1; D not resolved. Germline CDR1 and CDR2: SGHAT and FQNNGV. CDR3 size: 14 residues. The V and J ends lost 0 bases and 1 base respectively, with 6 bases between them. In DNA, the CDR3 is TGTGCCAGCAGCTTAGAGGGATCGAACACTGAAGCTTTCTTT. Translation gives CASSLEGSNTEAFF.

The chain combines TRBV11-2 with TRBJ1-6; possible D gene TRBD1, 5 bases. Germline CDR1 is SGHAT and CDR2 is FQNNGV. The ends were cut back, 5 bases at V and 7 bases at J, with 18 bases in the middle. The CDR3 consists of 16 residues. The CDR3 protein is CASSPRQRGLNSPLHF. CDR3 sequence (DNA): TGTGCCAGCAGCCCCCGACAGAGGGGATTGAATTCACCCCTCCACTTT.

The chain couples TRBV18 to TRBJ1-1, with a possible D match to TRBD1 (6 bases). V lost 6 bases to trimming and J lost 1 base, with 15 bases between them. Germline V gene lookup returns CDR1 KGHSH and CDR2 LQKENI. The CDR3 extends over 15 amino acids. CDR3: CASSNFGGGNTEAFF. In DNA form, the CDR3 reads TGTGCCAGCTCGAATTTCGGGGGCGGGAACACTGAAGCTTTCTTT.

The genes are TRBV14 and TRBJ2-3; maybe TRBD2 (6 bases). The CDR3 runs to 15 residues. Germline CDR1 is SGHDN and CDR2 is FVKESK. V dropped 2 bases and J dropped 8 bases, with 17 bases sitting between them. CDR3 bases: TGTGCCAGCAGCCAACCGCGGGGACCTTTCAGTACGCAGTATTTT. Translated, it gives CASSQPRGPFSTQYF. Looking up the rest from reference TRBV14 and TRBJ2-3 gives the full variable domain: EAGVTQFPSHSVIEKGQTVTLRCDPISGHDNLYWYRRVMGKEIKFLLHFVKESKQDESGMPNNRFLAERTGGTYSTLKVQPAELEDSGVYFCASSQPRGPFSTQYFGPGTRLTVL.

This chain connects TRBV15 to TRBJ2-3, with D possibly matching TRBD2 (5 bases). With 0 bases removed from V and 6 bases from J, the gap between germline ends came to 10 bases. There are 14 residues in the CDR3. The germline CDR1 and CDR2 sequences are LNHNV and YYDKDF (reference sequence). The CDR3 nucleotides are TGTGCCACCAGCAGAGACCTAGCAATGGATACGCAGTATTTT. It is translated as CATSRDLAMDTQYF.

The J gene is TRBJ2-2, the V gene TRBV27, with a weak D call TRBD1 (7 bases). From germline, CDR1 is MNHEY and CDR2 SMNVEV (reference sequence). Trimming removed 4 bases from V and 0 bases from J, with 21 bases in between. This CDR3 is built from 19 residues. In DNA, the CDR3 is TGTGCCAGCAGTTCCCGACCCCCAGGGGGGTATGCGAACACCGGGGAGCTGTTTTTT. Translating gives CASSSRPPGGYANTGELFF.

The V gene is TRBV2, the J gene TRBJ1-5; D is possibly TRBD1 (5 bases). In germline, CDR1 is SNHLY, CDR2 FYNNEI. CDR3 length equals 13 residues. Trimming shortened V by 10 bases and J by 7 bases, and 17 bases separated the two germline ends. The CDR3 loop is CATGPQGMQPQHF. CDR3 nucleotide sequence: TGTGCCACAGGGCCCCAGGGTATGCAGCCCCAGCATTTT. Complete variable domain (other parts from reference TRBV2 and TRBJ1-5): EPEVTQTPSHQVTQMGQEVILRCVPISNHLYFYWYRQILGQKVEFLVSFYNNEISEKSEIFDDQFSVERPDGSNFTLKIRSTKLEDSAMYFCATGPQGMQPQHFGDGTRLSIL.